This T cell receptor (beta chain) was identified during a study of shared clonotypes between healthy human individuals. It was CD45RO-negative cells, positively selected for CCR7, that made up naive CD8 cells, with terminally differentiated effector memory CD45RA+ cells excluded. Nashville, Tennessee was home to all donors, each a Caucasian adult. General study points: Generation of non-shared clonotypes was less probable than generation of clonotypes shared by all four donors. Sharing across four donors was highest in naive CD4 (roughly 5%) and lowest in memory CD8 (around 0.4%).

Points on this clone: Its antigen is not known.

TCRdb keeps only in-frame clones here, not all; method: immunoSEQ multiplex PCR. In the table there are fewer than 850,000 clones, approximately 96% of which are singletons. Per the germline V gene, CDR1 is MNHNY and CDR2 is SVGAGI (reference sequence). Trimming removed 5 bases from V and 11 bases from J, with 18 bases in between. This CDR3 has 13 residues. Sequences were obtained from naive CD8+ T cells sorted from blood. The chain couples TRBV6-6 to TRBJ1-1; tentatively, D is TRBD1 (6 bases). The source is a man aged 25-40 years in good health. The CDR3 sequence is CASSQRGGTEAFF. CDR3 coding DNA: TGTGCCAGCAGTCAGAGGGGGGGGACGGAGGCTTTCTTT.